Sequencing of this TCR beta chain was carried out in a study of vaccination and CD4 T cells after COVID-19. Study information: Post-vaccine sampling followed dose two by a median about 72 days (range 14 to 241).

The sample's treatment: approximately nine-day PBMC culture with coronavirus spike peptide pools or control peptides (ViraFEST assay). The unexposed donor's CD4+ T cells were collected before the COVID-19 pandemic (2011-2018). Negative-selection isolation of CD4+ T cells was performed after ten to eleven days of culture. Once obtained from cultured CD4+ T cells, the DNA was sequenced using the Oncomine TCR Beta short-read assay. Genomic DNA was taken out of cultured CD4+ T cells by extraction. TCRdb re-called the PCR reads through MiXCR, storing one row per CDR3 protein. The table shows 8,000 to 10,000 distinct CDR3 sequences, with 25% to 35% occurring only once. The CDR3 length is 14 residues. Germline V gene data show CDR1 as DFQATT and CDR2 as SNEGSKA (reference sequence). The ends lost 3 bases at V and 2 bases at J; junction bases unmatched: 5. Details on this clonotype: Its antigen is not identified.

This clonotype originated in a human donor in good health. This chain connects TRBV20-1 to TRBJ2-5, with 8 positions matching TRBD1. The sequencing sample was made of CD4+ T cells from blood, cultured in vitro. CDR3 sequence: CSASAGQVQETQYF. CDR3 DNA: TGCAGTGCTAGTGCGGGACAGGTACAAGAGACCCAGTACTTC.